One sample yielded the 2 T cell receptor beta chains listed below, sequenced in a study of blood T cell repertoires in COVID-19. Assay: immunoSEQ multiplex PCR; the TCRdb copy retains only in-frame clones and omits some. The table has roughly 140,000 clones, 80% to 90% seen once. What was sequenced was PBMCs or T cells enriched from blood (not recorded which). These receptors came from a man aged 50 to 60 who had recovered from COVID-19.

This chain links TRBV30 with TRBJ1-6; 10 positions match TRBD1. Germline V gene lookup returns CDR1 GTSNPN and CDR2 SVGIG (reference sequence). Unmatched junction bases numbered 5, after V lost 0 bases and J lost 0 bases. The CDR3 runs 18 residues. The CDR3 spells CAWSVPGTGDSYNSPLHF. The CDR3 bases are TGTGCCTGGAGTGTACCGGGGACAGGGGACTCCTATAATTCACCCCTCCACTTT.

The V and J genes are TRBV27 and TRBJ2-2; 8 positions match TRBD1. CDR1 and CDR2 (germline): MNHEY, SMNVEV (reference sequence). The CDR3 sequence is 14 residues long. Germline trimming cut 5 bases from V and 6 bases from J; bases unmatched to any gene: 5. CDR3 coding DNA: TGTGCCAGCAGTACAGGGGGTTGGGCCGGGGAGCTGTTTTTT. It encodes CASSTGGWAGELFF.